The 13 T cell receptor beta chains in this list originate from one sample, sequenced in a study of T cell changes during pregnancy in multiple sclerosis. The repertoire was sequenced with immunoSEQ multiplex PCR; TCRdb's copy has only in-frame clones and lacks some. The table has around 30,000 clones, about 92% seen once. The sequences come from CD4+ T cells from peripheral blood mononuclear cells, collected in the second trimester of pregnancy. Every receptor here comes from a female donor with multiple sclerosis, enrolled in a pregnancy study.

The chain recombines TRBV29-1 with TRBJ2-1, with 12 nucleotides matching TRBD2. With V trimmed by 8 bases and J by 10 bases, 9 bases remained unmatched. The CDR3 spans 13 residues. The germline V gene has CDR1 SQVTM and CDR2 ANQGSEA. In DNA, the CDR3 is TGCAGCACCTCTAGCGGGAGGGGCAGGGAGCAGTTCTTC. It specifies CSTSSGRGREQFF.

The chain recombines TRBV27 with TRBJ2-7, with 8 bases identical to TRBD1. Germline V lookup: CDR1 MNHEY, CDR2 SMNVEV (reference sequence). The V and J ends lost 6 bases and 0 bases, in that order; junction bases with no gene match: 7. The CDR3 spans 15 residues. This CDR3 reads CASSRPGQVSYEQYF. The CDR3 nucleotides are TGTGCCAGCAGCAGACCGGGACAGGTCTCCTACGAGCAGTACTTC.

The chain uses TRBV7-2 and TRBJ2-2; TRBD2 matches 7 bases. CDR1 and CDR2 (germline): SGHTA, FQGNSA. The junction had 10 bases not matched to a gene; V was cut back by 4 bases and J by 2 bases. The CDR3 is 17 residues long. The CDR3 sequence is CASSSIRLAANTGELFF. The CDR3 DNA follows: TGTGCCAGCAGCTCCATCCGACTAGCCGCTAACACCGGGGAGCTGTTTTTT.

The chain couples TRBV6-5 to TRBJ2-7, with 10 bases that match TRBD2. V gave up 6 bases and J gave up 5 bases; unmatched junction bases: 7. Germline-derived CDR1 and CDR2 are MNHEY and SVGAGI. The CDR3 sequence is 14 residues long. The CDR3 is CASSSSGRVHEQYF. The CDR3 DNA reads TGTGCCAGCAGCTCTAGCGGGAGAGTACACGAGCAGTACTTC.

The rearrangement joins TRBV19 to TRBJ2-7; tentatively, D is TRBD1 (5 bases). Trimming removed 3 bases at V and 7 bases at J, with 10 bases between. Germline CDR1 is LNHDA and CDR2 is SQIVND (reference sequence). CDR3 length equals 12 residues. As DNA, the CDR3 is TGTGCCAGTAGTATCTCAAGGGGTGAGCAGTACTTC. Its translation is CASSISRGEQYF.

This clone was detected a few times. The V and J genes are TRBV19 and TRBJ1-5; 8 bases align to TRBD1. The CDR3 totals 15 residues. Germline V gene data show CDR1 as LNHDA and CDR2 as SQIVND (reference sequence). The V segment lost 4 bases and the J segment 6 bases; nucleotides outside the gene matches: 8. The CDR3 here is CASSTLTGELQPQHF. DNA for the CDR3: TGTGCCAGTAGTACCCTGACAGGGGAGCTTCAGCCCCAGCATTTT.

This chain connects TRBV19 to TRBJ2-2; TRBD2 agrees at 13 bases. The CDR3 extends over 17 amino acids. Trimming took 0 bases from V and 5 from J; bases not matched to a gene: 3. In germline, CDR1 is LNHDA, CDR2 SQIVND (reference sequence). CDR3 bases: TGTGCCAGTAGTATAGATCGGGGACTAGCGGGGACCGGGGAGCTGTTTTTT. Translated, it gives CASSIDRGLAGTGELFF.

V gene TRBV7-9 combines with J gene TRBJ2-1, with 7 bases identical to TRBD2. The CDR3 is 13 residues long. Looked up from germline, CDR1 is SEHNR and CDR2 is FQNEAQ (reference sequence). V was pared by 1 base and J by 14 bases, with 8 bases of the junction left unmatched. The CDR3 DNA follows: TGTGCCAGCAGCTTAGAGGTTGGGAGGGCGGAGTTCTTC. It encodes CASSLEVGRAEFF.

The chain couples TRBV18 to TRBJ1-5, with 10 bases that match TRBD1. CDR1 is KGHSH, CDR2 LQKENI, per germline. J was trimmed by 10 bases and V by 2 bases; bases with no gene match: 11. The CDR3 runs to 16 residues. The CDR3 sequence: CASSPSGTGVVRPQHF. CDR3 DNA: TGTGCCAGCTCACCATCCGGGACAGGGGTCGTGCGACCCCAGCATTTT.

The chain links TRBV4-1 to TRBJ2-3, with TRBD2 matching 12 bases. Germline CDR1 and CDR2: MGHRA and YSYEKL. The V segment lost 2 bases and the J segment 5 bases; nucleotides outside the gene matches: 5. The CDR3 length is 16 residues. This CDR3 reads CASSQPTSGRRDTQYF. Here the CDR3 DNA reads TGCGCCAGCAGCCAACCGACTAGCGGGAGAAGAGATACGCAGTATTTT.

CDR3 nucleotide sequence: TGTGCCAGCAGCTTACGCGGGAGCCGCACAGATACGCAGTATTTT. Translated: CASSLRGSRTDTQYF. The V gene is TRBV11-2, the J gene TRBJ2-3, with 7 positions matching TRBD2. Unmatched junction bases numbered 3, after V lost 2 bases and J lost 1 base. Germline V gene sequence: CDR1 SGHAT, CDR2 FQNNGV. The CDR3 has 15 amino acids.

The rearrangement uses TRBV14 and TRBJ1-4; 8 nucleotides line up with TRBD1. Germline-derived CDR1 and CDR2 are SGHDN and FVKESK. With V trimmed by 2 bases and J by 7 bases, 6 bases remained unmatched. This CDR3 has 15 amino acids. CDR3 sequence: CASSQSQGAGEKLFF. CDR3 DNA: TGTGCCAGCAGCCAATCCCAGGGGGCCGGTGAAAAACTGTTTTTT.

The chain carries TRBV18 and TRBJ2-5; 9 bases are shared with TRBD1. Per the germline V gene, CDR1 is KGHSH and CDR2 is LQKENI. CDR3 length: 15 residues. Germline trimming cut 1 base from V and 5 bases from J; bases unmatched to any gene: 5. The chain's CDR3 is CASSPQQGAWETQYF. The CDR3 nucleotides are TGTGCCAGCTCACCACAACAGGGGGCATGGGAGACCCAGTACTTC.